This TCR beta chain was found in a study of molecular identifiers for immune sequencing clone quantification. Both previously described methods and listed TCR primers were employed to make bulk TCR libraries. A single record per CDR3 protein comes from TCRdb applying MiXCR to the PCR reads. The table records some 100,000 distinct CDR3 sequences, around a third of them present only once. With regard to this clonotype: A much larger clone is a single base away; this may be a read error.

The V end was cut by 5 bases, the J end by 5 bases, with 12 bases between. The CDR3 is 13 amino acids. Sorting captured naive CD8 T cells as CD8+CD4-CCR7+CD45RA+. The sequencing input was naive CD8+ T cells from blood, with Jurkat cell RNA spiked in. Subset defined: FACS-sorted CD8+CD4-CCR7+CD45RA+ naive T cells. The rearrangement links TRBV12-3 or TRBV12-4 to TRBJ2-5; D remains unclear. This clonotype originated in a human donor in good health. Some libraries in this study had Jurkat cell RNA spiked in. The CDR3 here is CASSPETQETQYF. CDR3 nucleotide sequence: TGTGCCAGCAGTCCTGAGACACAGGAGACCCAGTACTTC.